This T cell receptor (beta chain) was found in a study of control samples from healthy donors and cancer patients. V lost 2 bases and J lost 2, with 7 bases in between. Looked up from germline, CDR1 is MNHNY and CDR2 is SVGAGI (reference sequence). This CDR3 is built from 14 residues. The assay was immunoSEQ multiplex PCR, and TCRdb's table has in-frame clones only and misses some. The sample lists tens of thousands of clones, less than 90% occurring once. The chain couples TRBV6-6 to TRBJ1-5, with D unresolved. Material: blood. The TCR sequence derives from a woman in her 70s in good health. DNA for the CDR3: TGTGCCAGCAGTTACCGGTCGGGCAATCAGCCCCAGCATTTT. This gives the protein CASSYRSGNQPQHF.